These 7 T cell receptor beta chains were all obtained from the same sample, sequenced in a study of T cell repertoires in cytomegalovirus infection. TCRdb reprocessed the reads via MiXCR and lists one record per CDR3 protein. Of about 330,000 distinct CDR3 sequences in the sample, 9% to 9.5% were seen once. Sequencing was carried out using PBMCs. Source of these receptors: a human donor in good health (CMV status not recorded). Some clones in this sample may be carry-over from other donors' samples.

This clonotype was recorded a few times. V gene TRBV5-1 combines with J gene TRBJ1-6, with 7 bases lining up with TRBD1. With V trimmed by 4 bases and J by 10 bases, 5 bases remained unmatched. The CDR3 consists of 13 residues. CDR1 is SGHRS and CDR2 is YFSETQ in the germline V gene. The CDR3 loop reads CASSETGKSPLHF. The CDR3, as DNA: TGCGCCAGCAGCGAGACAGGGAAATCACCCCTCCACTTT.

The CDR3 nucleotides read TGTGCCAGCAGAAACCTGGACAGGGTGCCAGATACGCAGTATTTT. This sequence encodes CASRNLDRVPDTQYF. The gene calls are TRBV28 and TRBJ2-3; 8 nucleotides match TRBD1. The CDR3 loop spans 15 amino acids. The V gene's germline CDR1 is MDHEN and CDR2 SYDVKM. J gave up 4 bases and V 6 bases, and 9 bases lay outside the gene matches. Filled out from reference TRBV28 and TRBJ2-3, the complete variable domain reads DVKVTQSSRYLVKRTGEKVFLECVQDMDHENMFWYRQDPGLGLRLIYFSYDVKMKEKGDIPEGYSVSREKKERFSLILESASTNQTSMYLCASRNLDRVPDTQYFGPGTRLTVL.

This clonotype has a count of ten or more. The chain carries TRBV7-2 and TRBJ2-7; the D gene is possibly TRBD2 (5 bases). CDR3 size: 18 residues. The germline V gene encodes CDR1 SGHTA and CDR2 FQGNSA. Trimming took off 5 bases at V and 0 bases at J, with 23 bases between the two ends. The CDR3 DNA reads TGTGCCAGCAGCACGCTTGCGGGTCGGGCGGGCCTCTCCTACGAGCAGTACTTC. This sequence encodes CASSTLAGRAGLSYEQYF.

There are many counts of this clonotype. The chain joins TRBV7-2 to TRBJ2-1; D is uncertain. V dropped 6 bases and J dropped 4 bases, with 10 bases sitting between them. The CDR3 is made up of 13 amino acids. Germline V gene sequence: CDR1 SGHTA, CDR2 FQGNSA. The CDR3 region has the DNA TGTGCCAGCAGTTCCCATGGTTACAATGAGCAGTTCTTC. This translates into CASSSHGYNEQFF.

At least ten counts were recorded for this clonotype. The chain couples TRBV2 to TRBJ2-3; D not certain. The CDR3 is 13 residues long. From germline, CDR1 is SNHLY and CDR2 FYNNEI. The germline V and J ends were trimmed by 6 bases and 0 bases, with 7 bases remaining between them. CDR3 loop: CASRFPSTDTQYF. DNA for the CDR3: TGTGCCAGCAGGTTTCCTAGCACAGATACGCAGTATTTT. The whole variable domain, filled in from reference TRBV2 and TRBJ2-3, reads EPEVTQTPSHQVTQMGQEVILRCVPISNHLYFYWYRQILGQKVEFLVSFYNNEISEKSEIFDDQFSVERPDGSNFTLKIRSTKLEDSAMYFCASRFPSTDTQYFGPGTRLTVL.

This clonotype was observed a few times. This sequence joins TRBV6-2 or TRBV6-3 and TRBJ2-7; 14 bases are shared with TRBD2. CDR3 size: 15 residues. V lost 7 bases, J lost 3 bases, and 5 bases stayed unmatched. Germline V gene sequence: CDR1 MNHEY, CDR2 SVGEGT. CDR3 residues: CASIKGTSGGYEQYF. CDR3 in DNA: TGTGCCAGCATCAAAGGGACTAGCGGGGGCTACGAGCAGTACTTC.

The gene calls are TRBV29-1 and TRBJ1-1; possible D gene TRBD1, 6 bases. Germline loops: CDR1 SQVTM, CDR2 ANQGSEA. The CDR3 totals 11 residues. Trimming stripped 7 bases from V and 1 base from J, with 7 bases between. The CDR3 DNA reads TGCAGCGGGACAGAGAACACTGAAGCTTTCTTT. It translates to CSGTENTEAFF.